The 27 T cell receptor beta chains given below trace back to one sample, sequenced in a study of T-cell memory formation after mild COVID-19 (dated by TCRdb to the early 2020s). Receptor libraries were prepared by 5' RACE. Sequencing took place on an Illumina NovaSeq 6000. The public reads were reprocessed in TCRdb via fastp at Q25 and MiXCR, keeping in-frame beta chains. Here each entry gathers all rows of one CDR3 protein and keeps the most common genes and DNA. This sample has 100,000 to 150,000 distinct CDR3 sequences in its table, and about 17% of those were observed once. About 5.2% of the sample is held by the ten biggest clonotypes. Material for sequencing was PBMCs or a T cell subset sorted from them (not recorded which). These receptors were obtained from a man younger than 35 who had mild COVID-19 (a few samples of this study predate the infection). The sample titles of this study are shuffled in the database, so cell type and time point are left out; the donor was told from shared clones.

This clonotype occurred many times. One junction end does not reproduce the germline sequence, and a read error may be involved. The gene calls are TRBV7-2 and TRBJ2-4; D tentatively reads TRBD1 or TRBD2 (5 bases each). Germline V CDR1 and CDR2: SGHTA, FQGNSA. The CDR3 is 13 amino acids. CDR3 DNA: TGTGCCAGCAGCTTATTAATGGGGACGGCGATAGGCTTC. This codes for CASSLLMGTAIGF.

There are a few counts of this clonotype. This chain uses TRBV9 with TRBJ2-3; 7 positions match TRBD2. V dropped 0 bases and J dropped 7; count of bases not matched to a gene: 5. CDR1 and CDR2 (germline): SGDLS, YYNGEE. CDR3 length: 14 residues. CDR3 in amino acids: CASSVVGGRNTQYF. CDR3 DNA sequence: TGTGCCAGCAGCGTAGTCGGGGGGAGAAATACGCAGTATTTT.

This clonotype turned up a few times. The chain couples TRBV18 to TRBJ1-5; tentative D call: TRBD1 (5 bases). The CDR3 loop spans 13 amino acids. In germline, CDR1 is KGHSH, CDR2 LQKENI. V lost 6 bases and J lost 4, with 10 bases in between. CDR3 sequence: CASSPDSNQPQHF. Written as DNA, the CDR3 is TGTGCCAGCTCCCCTGACAGTAATCAGCCCCAGCATTTT.

The chain employs TRBV25-1 and TRBJ1-4, with unresolved D. This CDR3 region has 14 residues. V was trimmed by 3 bases and J by 0 bases, leaving 5 bases between them. Per germline, CDR1 MGHDK and CDR2 SYGVNS. CDR3 residues: CASSEQTTNEKLFF. As DNA, the CDR3 is TGTGCCAGCAGTGAGCAGACAACTAATGAAAAACTGTTTTTT.

In its sample, this clonotype was seen many times. The chain uses TRBV12-3 or TRBV12-4 and TRBJ1-3; TRBD1 agrees at 7 bases. V shed 6 bases, J shed 4 bases, and the junction held 6 bases outside the gene matches. The CDR3 runs to 14 residues. The CDR3: CASRETGSGNTIYF. The CDR3 nucleotides are TGTGCCAGCAGGGAGACAGGGTCGGGAAACACCATATATTTT.

The V and J genes are TRBV5-1 and TRBJ2-3, with D tentatively TRBD1 (5 bases). There are 14 residues in the CDR3. The germline gives CDR1 SGHRS, CDR2 YFSETQ. The V end was cut by 4 bases, the J end by 4 bases, with 13 bases between. The CDR3 spells CASSPAGHPDTQYF. CDR3 nucleotide sequence: TGCGCCAGCAGCCCGGCCGGACATCCAGATACGCAGTATTTT.

The chain uses TRBV30 and TRBJ1-5; TRBD1 matches 8 bases. Germline assignment: CDR1 GTSNPN and CDR2 SVGIG (reference sequence). After removal of 2 bases from V and 5 bases from J, the junction contained 8 bases not matched to a gene. The CDR3 sequence is 15 residues long. CDR3 residues: CAWSPRGRGHQPQHF. The CDR3 region has the DNA TGTGCCTGGAGTCCTCGGGGCAGGGGGCATCAGCCCCAGCATTTT.

The chain couples TRBV3-1 to TRBJ1-4; D is uncertain. Looked up from germline, CDR1 is LGHDT and CDR2 is YNNKEL (reference sequence). The V and J ends lost 0 bases and 12 bases respectively, with 17 bases between them. The CDR3 consists of 15 residues. The CDR3 DNA reads TGTGCCAGCAGCCAAGATCCGGATGTTAGAACCCAACTGTTTTTT. It codes for CASSQDPDVRTQLFF.

This clonotype occurred a few times. J is TRBJ2-3 and V is TRBV20-1; perhaps D is TRBD1 or TRBD2 (6 bases each). CDR3 length: 14 residues. The V and J ends lost 0 bases and 6 bases respectively, with 13 bases between them. Germline V gives CDR1 DFQATT, CDR2 SNEGSKA (reference sequence). CDR3 loop: CSARDLGGLDTQYF. The CDR3 coding sequence is TGCAGTGCTAGAGATCTAGGGGGGTTGGATACGCAGTATTTT.

This clonotype came up once. The chain links TRBV3-1 to TRBJ2-3; the match to TRBD2 covers 7 bases. Germline CDR1 LGHDT, CDR2 YNNKEL (reference sequence). The ends lost 4 bases at V and 5 bases at J; junction bases unmatched: 9. The CDR3 has 15 residues. The DNA for the CDR3 is TGTGCCAGCAGCCCATCGGCGGGGAGGGAAGATACGCAGTATTTT. Its translation is CASSPSAGREDTQYF.

This clonotype came up once. V usage is TRBV6-4 and J usage is TRBJ2-1; 10 bases line up with TRBD1. Trimming took 9 bases from V and 1 from J; bases not matched to a gene: 6. Germline CDR1 and CDR2: MRHNA and SNTAGT. This CDR3 is 15 amino acids long. The CDR3 sequence: CARATGGWSYNEQFF. CDR3 nucleotides: TGTGCCAGGGCGACAGGGGGCTGGTCCTACAATGAGCAGTTCTTC.

By proportion, this clonotype is medium-sized. The chain has TRBV7-2 and TRBJ2-3; tentative D call: TRBD2 (5 bases). V lost 3 bases and J lost 6, with 10 bases in between. From germline, CDR1 is SGHTA and CDR2 FQGNSA. This CDR3 has 13 residues. The CDR3 sequence: CASSFLPGDTQYF. The DNA for the CDR3 is TGTGCCAGCAGCTTCCTCCCGGGGGATACGCAGTATTTT.

The gene calls are TRBV24-1 and TRBJ2-1, with 9 bases matching TRBD1. The V and J ends lost 3 bases and 2 bases, in that order; junction bases with no gene match: 7. Per the germline V gene, CDR1 is KGHDR and CDR2 is SFDVKD. CDR3 length: 17 amino acids. The CDR3 DNA reads as TGTGCCACCAGTGATCTAGAACAGGGGGCCCCCTACAATGAGCAGTTCTTC. Encoded protein: CATSDLEQGAPYNEQFF.

This chain connects TRBV6-1 to TRBJ1-5, with unresolved D. CDR3 length: 13 amino acids. Trimming took 6 bases from V and 3 from J, leaving 9 bases between them. In germline, CDR1 is MNHNS, CDR2 SASEGT. The CDR3 nucleotides are TGTGCCAGCAGAAGTAGTTTCAATCAGCCCCAGCATTTT. This translates into CASRSSFNQPQHF.

The gene calls are TRBV20-1 and TRBJ1-2; 7 bases are shared with TRBD1. This CDR3 is 13 amino acids long. CDR1 is DFQATT and CDR2 is SNEGSKA in the germline V gene (reference sequence). CDR3 residues: CSGRQGSGEGYTF. CDR3 bases: TGCAGCGGTAGACAGGGAAGTGGGGAGGGCTACACCTTC.

This clonotype was counted at least ten times. The genes are TRBV3-1 and TRBJ2-1, with D perhaps assigned TRBD1 or TRBD2 (7 bases each). The CDR3 extends over 16 amino acids. Germline CDR1 LGHDT, CDR2 YNNKEL (reference sequence). Trimming stripped 4 bases from V and 2 bases from J, with 15 bases between. The CDR3: CASSLRGGPTYNEQFF. The CDR3 coding sequence is TGTGCCAGCAGCCTCAGGGGGGGCCCTACCTACAATGAGCAGTTCTTC.

The chain carries TRBV6-5 and TRBJ1-2; unclear D gene. This CDR3 is 12 amino acids long. Germline V gene sequence: CDR1 MNHEY, CDR2 SVGAGI. The V gene lost 1 base and the J gene lost 5 bases, with 5 bases spanning the gap. This CDR3 reads CASSYFGYGYTF. The CDR3 region has the DNA TGTGCCAGCAGTTACTTCGGGTATGGCTACACCTTC.

This clonotype was detected a few times. The chain carries TRBV6-2 or TRBV6-3 and TRBJ1-2, with 11 bases lining up with TRBD1. After removal of 5 bases from V and 2 bases from J, the junction contained 13 bases not matched to a gene. Germline CDR1 and CDR2: MNHEY and SVGEGT. There are 18 residues in the CDR3. CDR3 region: CASSRALWDRGTNYGYTF. CDR3 DNA: TGTGCCAGCAGTCGTGCCCTTTGGGACAGGGGGACCAACTATGGCTACACCTTC.

There are a few counts of this clonotype. CDR3 in DNA: TGCAGTGCTAGGTCGGGAGGCGACATTCAGTACTTC. This sequence encodes CSARSGGDIQYF. V is TRBV20-1 and J is TRBJ2-4, with TRBD2 identical over 7 bases. Germline-derived CDR1 and CDR2 are DFQATT and SNEGSKA (reference sequence). The CDR3 length is 12 residues. V gave up 3 bases and J gave up 8 bases; unmatched junction bases: 4.

In its sample, this clonotype was seen a few times. The rearrangement links TRBV20-1 to TRBJ1-2; D not resolved. This CDR3 region has 15 residues. Germline CDR1 is DFQATT and CDR2 is SNEGSKA (reference sequence). Trimming cost V 2 bases and J 1 base, with 14 bases left between them. Here the CDR3 reads CSARYAGDLNYGYTF. The CDR3 nucleotides read TGCAGTGCTAGATACGCAGGAGATCTTAACTATGGCTACACCTTC.

This clonotype turned up a few times. The rearrangement joins TRBV12-3 or TRBV12-4 to TRBJ2-7; unclear D gene. The CDR3 extends over 14 amino acids. V was shortened by 2 bases and J by 5 bases, with 13 bases between the two germline ends. The CDR3 region has the DNA TGTGCCAGCAGTTTACGCAGGTCCCCGCACGAGCAGTACGTC. As protein: CASSLRRSPHEQYV.

The chain couples TRBV6-2 or TRBV6-3 to TRBJ2-2; no reliable D call. The CDR3 sequence is 13 residues long. Germline V lookup: CDR1 MNHEY, CDR2 SVGEGT. V shed 6 bases and J shed 4 bases, with 9 bases lying between them. CDR3 sequence (DNA): TGTGCCAGCAGCAAACTCGGCACCGGGGAGCTGTTTTTT. Protein product: CASSKLGTGELFF.

V gene TRBV5-1 combines with J gene TRBJ2-5; perhaps TRBD1 as D (6 bases). There are 15 residues in the CDR3. Germline V gives CDR1 SGHRS, CDR2 YFSETQ. V lost 2 bases to trimming and J lost 5 bases, with 16 bases between them. The CDR3 region is CASSLGTGQEETQYF. As DNA, the CDR3 is TGCGCCAGCAGCTTAGGAACAGGGCAGGAGGAGACCCAGTACTTC.

This clonotype turned up a few times. This rearrangement joins TRBV24-1 to TRBJ1-1; a weak D match, TRBD1 (5 bases). With 11 bases removed from V and 4 bases from J, the gap between germline ends came to 13 bases. This CDR3 has 12 amino acids. Germline CDR1 KGHDR, CDR2 SFDVKD. CDR3 nucleotide sequence: TGTGCCATCACCGGGGCCGGCACTGAAGCTTTCTTT. Translated: CAITGAGTEAFF.

The rearrangement links TRBV12-3 or TRBV12-4 to TRBJ1-2; D is perhaps TRBD1 (6 bases). CDR3 length equals 15 residues. Between the trimmed V and J ends, which lost 4 bases and 5 bases, there was a span of 17 bases. The CDR3 nucleotides read TGTGCCAGCAGTTCCCGCCTGGGGGCCCTATATGGCTACACCTTC. Residues: CASSSRLGALYGYTF.

The rearrangement links TRBV2 to TRBJ1-4; D gene uncertain. Germline V gives CDR1 SNHLY, CDR2 FYNNEI. The V and J ends lost 6 bases and 8 bases respectively, with 10 bases between them. CDR3 length equals 12 residues. The DNA of the CDR3 is TGTGCCAGCAGCCTGGACCTGGAAAAACTGTTTTTT. Translated: CASSLDLEKLFF. Drawing the rest from reference TRBV2 and TRBJ1-4, the complete variable domain is EPEVTQTPSHQVTQMGQEVILRCVPISNHLYFYWYRQILGQKVEFLVSFYNNEISEKSEIFDDQFSVERPDGSNFTLKIRSTKLEDSAMYFCASSLDLEKLFFGSGTQLSVL.

The sample holds many counts of this clonotype. The V and J genes are TRBV7-8 and TRBJ2-3, with D tentatively TRBD1 (6 bases). Trimming took off 5 bases at V and 0 bases at J, with 15 bases between the two ends. The germline CDR1 and CDR2 sequences are SGHVS and FQNEAQ. This CDR3 is built from 16 residues. CDR3 in amino acids: CASSLGAYPSTDTQYF. DNA for the CDR3: TGTGCCAGCAGCCTGGGGGCCTACCCTAGCACAGATACGCAGTATTTT. The full variable domain, rest sourced from reference TRBV7-8 and TRBJ2-3, is GAGVSQSPRYKVAKRGQDVALRCDPISGHVSLFWYQQALGQGPEFLTYFQNEAQLDKSGLPSDRFFAERPEGSVSTLKIQRTQQEDSAVYLCASSLGAYPSTDTQYFGPGTRLTVL.